The T cell receptor (beta chain) described here comes from a study of CD8 T cells in Susac syndrome. In the study overall: Treatment at blood withdrawal was none, corticosteroids, or intravenous immunoglobulin alone in Susac syndrome patients.

About this clonotype: Antigen: not known.

Study observations and caveats: The study conceded that relatively few individuals underwent its TCR sequencing and HLA analysis.

The germline V gene has CDR1 DFQATT and CDR2 SNEGSKA (reference sequence). The CDR3 is 13 amino acids. Trimming pared 3 bases from V and 5 bases from J, leaving 13 bases between. Roughly 0.45 to 1 ug RNA was reverse transcribed with random hexamers. Amplification of TCR beta CDR3 spanned 54 Vbeta and 13 Jbeta via immunoSEQ multiplex PCR. MiXCR, run by TCRdb on the immunoSEQ multiplex PCR reads, gives a single entry per CDR3 protein. The table has under 150,000 distinct CDR3 sequences, more than 90% seen once. This chain links TRBV20-1 with TRBJ2-5; a weak D match, TRBD2 (6 bases). The material sequenced was CD4+ T cells from PBMCs. This receptor was taken from a human donor with Susac syndrome. This chain's CDR3 is CSASPTAGETQYF. The CDR3 nucleotides read TGCAGTGCTAGCCCGACGGCGGGGGAGACCCAGTACTTC.